This T cell receptor beta chain stems from a study of blood T cell repertoires in COVID-19. Study summary: Samples representing acute and convalescent COVID-19 were sourced from the United States, Italy and Spain. T cells, B-cell-depleted T cells, or PBMCs provided the cDNA or gDNA that served as material.

The authors' processing: Amplified reference gene primers provided the basis for estimating nucleated cell counts. Data came from immunoSEQ multiplex PCR; TCRdb stores just in-frame clones and leaves some out. V and J calls and clone size are copied from that table; D and trimming were computed from the DNA. The sample yields 250,000 to 300,000 clones, approximately 90% seen once. J lost 6 bases, V lost 2 bases, and 9 bases had no gene match. Germline loops: CDR1 LGHNA, CDR2 YNFKEQ. This CDR3 contains 16 residues. Patients from Seattle were sampled longitudinally, starting during active infection. The chain joins TRBV4-2 to TRBJ2-2; 7 bases map to TRBD2. Sequencing was performed on peripheral blood. This TCR came from a woman in her forties or fifties with COVID-19, enrolled during active disease. Written as DNA, the CDR3 is TGTGCCAGCAGCCAAAAAGGGAGGGAATCGGCCGGGGAGCTGTTTTTT. It is translated as CASSQKGRESAGELFF.